The sequence of this T cell receptor beta chain was determined in a study of blood T cell repertoires in COVID-19. Study-level background: Samples taken during acute and convalescent COVID-19 were collected in the United States, Italy and Spain.

This CDR3 contains 13 residues. CDR1 KGHDR and CDR2 SFDVKD come from the germline V gene. The ends lost 4 bases at V and 2 bases at J; junction bases unmatched: 0. Profiled with immunoSEQ multiplex PCR; TCRdb holds only in-frame clones, not every one. The sample lists under 40,000 clones, approximately 78% occurring once. The receptor's source is a woman in her fifties or sixties with acute or convalescent COVID-19. Material: peripheral blood. The chain uses TRBV24-1 and TRBJ1-2, with 7 bases identical to TRBD1. The CDR3 reads CATSDRGNYGYTF. Written as DNA, the CDR3 is TGTGCCACCAGTGACAGGGGGAACTATGGCTACACCTTC.